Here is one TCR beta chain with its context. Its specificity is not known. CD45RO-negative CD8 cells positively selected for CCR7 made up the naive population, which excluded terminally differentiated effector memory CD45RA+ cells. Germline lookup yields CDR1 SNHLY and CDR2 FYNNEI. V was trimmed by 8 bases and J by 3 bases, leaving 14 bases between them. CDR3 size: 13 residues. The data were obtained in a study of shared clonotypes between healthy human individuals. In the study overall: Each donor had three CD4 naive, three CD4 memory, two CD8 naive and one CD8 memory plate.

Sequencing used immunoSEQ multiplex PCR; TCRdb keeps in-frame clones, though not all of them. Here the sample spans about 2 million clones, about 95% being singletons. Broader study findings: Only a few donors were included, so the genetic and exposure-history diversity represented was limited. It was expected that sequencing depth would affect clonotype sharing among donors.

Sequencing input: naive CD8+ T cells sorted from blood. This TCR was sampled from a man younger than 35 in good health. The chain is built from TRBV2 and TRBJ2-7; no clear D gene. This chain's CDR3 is CASGITAIYEQYF. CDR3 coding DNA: TGTGCCAGCGGGATCACAGCTATCTACGAGCAGTACTTC.